These 32 T cell receptor beta chains were all obtained from the same sample, sequenced in a study of shared clonotypes between healthy human individuals. Generated by immunoSEQ multiplex PCR, the TCRdb table keeps only in-frame clones and is missing some. The sample shows about 1 million clones, about 74% of them seen only once. Sequencing used memory CD4+ T cells sorted from blood. Subset: CD45RA-negative fraction. Every receptor here comes from a man younger than 35 in good health.

This clone was counted a single time. The J gene is TRBJ2-3, the V gene TRBV5-1; 7 nucleotides agree with TRBD1. V gave up 4 bases and J gave up 2 bases; unmatched junction bases: 7. CDR1 SGHRS and CDR2 YFSETQ come from the germline V gene. This CDR3 is 15 amino acids long. The CDR3 sequence is CASSQSGTDTDTQYF. Written as DNA, the CDR3 is TGCGCCAGCAGCCAGTCCGGGACAGACACAGATACGCAGTATTTT.

This clone was seen a handful of times. J is TRBJ2-1 and V is TRBV11-2; no definite D call. The germline CDR1 and CDR2 sequences are SGHAT and FQNNGV. This CDR3 spans 16 amino acids. Trimming removed 5 bases at V and 3 bases at J, with 17 bases between. The CDR3 is CASSAPGLTLYNEQFF. CDR3 nucleotide sequence: TGTGCCAGCAGCGCACCCGGCCTAACCCTCTACAATGAGCAGTTCTTC.

Points on this clone: One end of the junction is discordant with germline, which a read error may explain. The chain links TRBV18 to TRBJ1-1, with D possibly matching TRBD1 (5 bases). The CDR3 spans 15 residues. CDR1 is KGHSH, CDR2 LQKENI, per germline. The CDR3 DNA reads as TGTGCCAGCTCACCAGACGGCAGGGAAGCCTCTCAAGCGCTCTTT. Translated, it gives CASSPDGREASQALF.

This clone was picked up many times. Other nucleotide sequences in the sample specify the same CDR3. The rearrangement links TRBV5-1 to TRBJ1-4; D uncertain. The CDR3 covers 14 residues. Per germline, CDR1 SGHRS and CDR2 YFSETQ. V was cut by 2 bases and J by 0 bases, with 5 bases left in between. The CDR3 DNA sequence: TGCGCCAGCAGCTTTCGGGCAACTAATGAAAAACTGTTTTTT. Amino acids: CASSFRATNEKLFF.

Many counts were recorded for this clone. The chain employs TRBV6-1 and TRBJ2-5, with TRBD2 matching over 7 bases. This CDR3 region has 13 residues. The germline CDR1 and CDR2 sequences are MNHNS and SASEGT. The ends lost 6 bases at V and 3 bases at J; junction bases unmatched: 4. DNA for the CDR3: TGTGCCAGCAGGGGGAGCGGGGAAGAGACCCAGTACTTC. Protein sequence: CASRGSGEETQYF.

The chain has TRBV29-1 and TRBJ2-7; no clear D gene. CDR3 size: 14 residues. The V end lost 4 bases, the J end lost 2 bases, and 15 bases lay between the germline ends. CDR1 is SQVTM, CDR2 ANQGSEA, per germline. In nucleotides, the CDR3 is TGCAGCGTTGCTCTAAGCCTAGGAGCCTACGAGCAGTACTTC. This sequence encodes CSVALSLGAYEQYF.

The chain combines TRBV2 with TRBJ2-1; 13 nucleotides match TRBD2. Germline CDR1 SNHLY, CDR2 FYNNEI. Germline trimming cut 6 bases from V and 4 bases from J; bases unmatched to any gene: 9. The CDR3 sequence is 17 residues long. The CDR3 DNA sequence: TGTGCCAGCAGACCCGGGACTAGCGGGACAGGATACAATGAGCAGTTCTTC. Its protein product is CASRPGTSGTGYNEQFF.

The V call is TRBV5-4, the J call TRBJ1-4; 7 nucleotides line up with TRBD1. Germline CDR1 SGHNT, CDR2 YYREEE (reference sequence). The CDR3 consists of 14 residues. Unmatched junction bases numbered 5, after V lost 4 bases and J lost 5 bases. The CDR3 sequence: CASSRDRGNEKLFF. CDR3 in DNA: TGTGCCAGCAGCCGGGACAGAGGAAATGAAAAACTGTTTTTT.

With respect to this clone: A far larger clone differs by one base, so this is likely a read error. The rearrangement uses TRBV5-6 and TRBJ2-2; no firm D call. Trimming removed 3 bases at V and 4 bases at J, with 4 bases between. Germline-derived CDR1 and CDR2 are SGHDT and YYEEEE. The CDR3 contains 12 residues. CDR3 sequence (DNA): TGTGCCAGCAGCTGGGCCACCGGGGAGCTGTTTTTT. This sequence encodes CASSWATGELFF.

The chain's CDR3 is CASSRGTGQPYSNQPQHF. DNA for the CDR3: TGCGCCAGCAGCCGAGGGACAGGGCAGCCCTATAGCAATCAGCCCCAGCATTTT. This chain joins TRBV4-1 and TRBJ1-5, with 9 nucleotides matching TRBD1. Germline CDR1 MGHRA, CDR2 YSYEKL. V was clipped by 4 bases and J by 0 bases; unmatched bases: 10. CDR3 length: 18 amino acids.

A note on this clone: Possible read error: a much larger clone is one base away. The same CDR3 also results from other DNA sequences found in this sample. The chain links TRBV5-1 to TRBJ2-5; D gene unclear. The CDR3 has 12 residues. CDR1 and CDR2 from the germline V gene are SGHRS and YFSETQ. V was shortened by 0 bases and J by 3 bases, with 3 bases between the two germline ends. CDR3 loop: CASSLAEETQYF. In DNA form, the CDR3 reads TGCGCCAGCAGCTTGGCCGAAGAGACCCAGTACTTC.

V gene TRBV9 combines with J gene TRBJ1-3; no reliable D call. The V gene lost 3 bases and the J gene lost 0 bases, with 10 bases spanning the gap. Germline loops: CDR1 SGDLS, CDR2 YYNGEE. The CDR3 is 15 residues long. Here the CDR3 DNA reads TGTGCCAGCAGCGCGGGTGCGAGCTCTGGAAACACCATATATTTT. Its translation is CASSAGASSGNTIYF.

This chain links TRBV6-1 with TRBJ1-2; D might be TRBD1 (6 bases). The CDR3 extends over 15 amino acids. Germline V gives CDR1 MNHNS, CDR2 SASEGT. The V end lost 4 bases, the J end lost 5 bases, and 17 bases lay between the germline ends. The chain's CDR3 is CASSGDTGNDYGYTF. CDR3 bases: TGTGCCAGCAGTGGGGACACGGGTAATGATTATGGCTACACCTTC.

This clone showed up just once. The chain recombines TRBV7-2 with TRBJ1-5; D is unresolved. Trimming took off 1 base at V and 3 bases at J, with 1 base between the two ends. The germline CDR1 and CDR2 sequences are SGHTA and FQGNSA. This CDR3 has 12 amino acids. CDR3 DNA sequence: TGTGCCAGCAGCTTAGACAATCAGCCCCAGCATTTT. Translation gives CASSLDNQPQHF.

The V and J genes are TRBV6-1 and TRBJ2-7, with 8 positions matching TRBD1. Germline V gene data show CDR1 as MNHNS and CDR2 as SASEGT. CDR3 length: 14 amino acids. V was pared by 2 bases and J by 3 bases, with 3 bases of the junction left unmatched. In DNA, the CDR3 is TGTGCCAGCAGTGAATATGGACAGGGCTACGAGCAGTACTTC. It specifies CASSEYGQGYEQYF.

J is TRBJ2-5 and V is TRBV19; D gene unclear. This CDR3 has 14 residues. V lost 3 bases and J lost 5, with 13 bases in between. CDR1 and CDR2 (germline): LNHDA, SQIVND (reference sequence). The CDR3 coding sequence is TGTGCCAGTAGTATCTGGGGTACTGAGGAGACCCAGTACTTC. It encodes CASSIWGTEETQYF.

V usage is TRBV30 and J usage is TRBJ2-1; 8 positions match TRBD2. The CDR3 length is 16 residues. V lost 3 bases and J lost 3; bases outside the gene matches: 10. CDR1 is GTSNPN, CDR2 SVGIG, per germline (reference sequence). CDR3 sequence reads: CAWSLPASGYYNEQFF. As DNA, the CDR3 is TGTGCCTGGAGCCTCCCGGCTAGCGGGTACTACAATGAGCAGTTCTTC.

V usage is TRBV25-1 and J usage is TRBJ1-2, with D perhaps TRBD1 (5 bases). CDR1 is MGHDK and CDR2 is SYGVNS in the germline V gene. The CDR3 extends over 12 amino acids. Trimming pared 5 bases from V and 2 bases from J, leaving 6 bases between. Here the CDR3 DNA reads TGTGCCAGCAGTCCAGGGAACTATGGCTACACCTTC. Translated: CASSPGNYGYTF.

The V gene is TRBV9, the J gene TRBJ2-2, with 8 bases aligning to TRBD1. V was pared by 3 bases and J by 3 bases, with 4 bases of the junction left unmatched. Germline V gives CDR1 SGDLS, CDR2 YYNGEE. The CDR3 extends over 15 amino acids. In nucleotides, the CDR3 is TGTGCCAGCAGCGAAGACAGGGGTTACACCGGGGAGCTGTTTTTT. This encodes CASSEDRGYTGELFF.

This rearrangement joins TRBV5-1 to TRBJ1-1; TRBD1 matches at 8 bases. Per the germline V gene, CDR1 is SGHRS and CDR2 is YFSETQ. V lost 1 base to trimming and J lost 5 bases; unmatched junction nucleotides: 7. The CDR3 extends over 15 amino acids. CDR3 loop: CASSLSGGLATEAFF. The CDR3 DNA follows: TGCGCCAGCAGCTTGTCAGGGGGCCTGGCGACTGAAGCTTTCTTT. Based on the CDR3 plus reference TRBV5-1 and TRBJ1-1, the full variable domain is KAGVTQTPRYLIKTRGQQVTLSCSPISGHRSVSWYQQTPGQGLQFLFEYFSETQRNKGNFPGRFSGRQFSNSRSEMNVSTLELGDSALYLCASSLSGGLATEAFFGQGTRLTVV.

Concerning this clone: Other nucleotide sequences from this sample produce the same CDR3. The V gene is TRBV6-5, the J gene TRBJ2-7; 12 nucleotides agree with TRBD2. The germline V gene has CDR1 MNHEY and CDR2 SVGAGI. J lost 2 bases, V lost 2 bases, and 4 bases had no gene match. The CDR3 consists of 16 residues. The CDR3 region has the DNA TGTGCCAGCAGTTACCTACTAGCGGGAGGTGCCTACGAGCAGTACTTC. This sequence encodes CASSYLLAGGAYEQYF.

The chain couples TRBV5-6 to TRBJ1-6, with D perhaps matching TRBD1 (5 bases). V was cut by 4 bases and J by 7 bases, with 21 bases left in between. CDR3 size: 17 residues. Germline CDR1 and CDR2: SGHDT and YYEEEE. CDR3 residues: CASSRGRGRPENSPLHF. CDR3 DNA sequence: TGTGCCAGCAGCAGGGGACGGGGACGCCCAGAAAATTCACCCCTCCACTTT. Supplemented by reference TRBV5-6 and TRBJ1-6, the full variable domain reads DAGVTQSPTHLIKTRGQQVTLRCSPKSGHDTVSWYQQALGQGPQFIFQYYEEEERQRGNFPDRFSGHQFPNYSSELNVNALLLGDSALYLCASSRGRGRPENSPLHFGNGTRLTVT.

This clone was seen repeatedly, ten times or more. The CDR3 nucleotides are TGTGCCAGCAGTGAGAGGTGGAATGGCAGGGGGGATGGCTACACCTTC. This sequence encodes CASSERWNGRGDGYTF. The J gene is TRBJ1-2, the V gene TRBV2, with 7 nucleotides matching TRBD1. Germline V gene sequence: CDR1 SNHLY, CDR2 FYNNEI. CDR3 length: 16 amino acids. V lost 3 bases to trimming and J lost 6 bases; unmatched junction nucleotides: 13.

This clone appeared a few times. This rearrangement joins TRBV10-3 to TRBJ1-2; tentative D call: TRBD1 (5 bases). The V end lost 10 bases, the J end lost 4 bases, and 13 bases lay between the germline ends. CDR3 length: 12 amino acids. Germline CDR1 reads ENHRY; CDR2 reads SYGVKD. CDR3 residues: CATRQTTYGYTF. The CDR3 bases are TGTGCCACCCGACAGACGACCTATGGCTACACCTTC.

The V gene is TRBV29-1, the J gene TRBJ2-5, with D unresolved. Germline CDR1 and CDR2: SQVTM and ANQGSEA. V was pared by 7 bases and J by 4 bases, with 10 bases between. This CDR3 is 11 amino acids long. CDR3 coding DNA: TGCAGCGGAAGGGTGGGAGAGACCCAGTACTTC. It codes for CSGRVGETQYF. The whole variable domain, remainder taken from reference TRBV29-1 and TRBJ2-5, is SAVISQKPSRDICQRGTSLTIQCQVDSQVTMMFWYRQQPGQSLTLIATANQGSEATYESGFVIDKFPISRPNLTFSTLTVSNMSPEDSSIYLCSGRVGETQYFGPGTRLLVL.

The chain combines TRBV9 with TRBJ2-7; either TRBD1 or TRBD2 may fit D (5 bases each). The CDR3 runs to 15 residues. Trimming removed 0 bases at V and 3 bases at J, with 13 bases between. Germline V gene lookup returns CDR1 SGDLS and CDR2 YYNGEE. In nucleotides, the CDR3 is TGTGCCAGCAGCGTAGCCGGGACCAACGTCTACGAGCAGTACTTC. Amino acids: CASSVAGTNVYEQYF.

The J gene is TRBJ1-4, the V gene TRBV18, with D unclear. The CDR3 is 15 amino acids. Germline V gives CDR1 KGHSH, CDR2 LQKENI. V dropped 0 bases and J dropped 9 bases, with 14 bases sitting between them. CDR3 region: CASSPPLGEGKKLFF. Here the CDR3 DNA reads TGTGCCAGCTCACCACCGCTTGGGGAAGGGAAAAAACTGTTTTTT. The full variable domain, rest sourced from reference TRBV18 and TRBJ1-4, is NAGVMQNPRHLVRRRGQEARLRCSPMKGHSHVYWYRQLPEEGLKFMVYLQKENIIDESGMPKERFSAEFPKEGPSILRIQQVVRGDSAAYFCASSPPLGEGKKLFFGSGTQLSVL.

The rearrangement uses TRBV6-1 and TRBJ2-7; D is possibly TRBD2 (5 bases). This CDR3 comprises 14 residues. The germline V gene has CDR1 MNHNS and CDR2 SASEGT. The V end lost 6 bases, the J end lost 2 bases, and 14 bases lay between the germline ends. The CDR3 spells CASSDFFGTYEQYF. In nucleotides, the CDR3 is TGTGCCAGCAGCGACTTTTTCGGGACCTACGAGCAGTACTTC.

The J gene is TRBJ2-3, the V gene TRBV7-8; 9 bases match TRBD2. Per the germline V gene, CDR1 is SGHVS and CDR2 is FQNEAQ. The trim removed 1 base at V and 0 bases at J, leaving 8 bases unmatched. This CDR3 region has 18 residues. The CDR3, as DNA: TGTGCCAGCAGCTTAGACCTAGCGGGGAGATCTAGCACAGATACGCAGTATTTT. Residues: CASSLDLAGRSSTDTQYF.

In DNA, the CDR3 is TGTGCCAGCAGTCAAAGGACAGAGAGCACAGATACGCAGTATTTT. The encoded protein is CASSQRTESTDTQYF. The chain carries TRBV4-2 and TRBJ2-3; possibly TRBD1 for D (6 bases). CDR3 length: 15 amino acids. Germline V gene lookup returns CDR1 LGHNA and CDR2 YNFKEQ. Trimming stripped 6 bases from V and 0 bases from J, with 13 bases between.

The chain combines TRBV12-2 with TRBJ2-4. TRBV12-2 counts as a pseudogene. The CDR3 runs 17 residues. The CDR3 sequence: CASRWPWDERAKNIQYF. In DNA, the CDR3 is TGTGCAAGTCGCTGGCCCTGGGACGAGCGGGCCAAAAACATTCAGTACTTC.

The V and J genes are TRBV5-5 and TRBJ1-5; 10 bases align to TRBD1. Germline V gene lookup returns CDR1 SGHKS and CDR2 YYEKEE (reference sequence). The length of the CDR3 is 15 residues. Losses at the gene ends were 4 bases for V and 2 bases for J; bases not matched to a gene: 3. The CDR3 nucleotides are TGTGCCAGCAGCATAGGGACAGGGGGCAATCAGCCCCAGCATTTT. Amino acid sequence: CASSIGTGGNQPQHF. The whole variable domain, filled in from reference TRBV5-5 and TRBJ1-5, reads DAGVTQSPTHLIKTRGQQVTLRCSPISGHKSVSWYQQVLGQGPQFIFQYYEKEERGRGNFPDRFSARQFPNYSSELNVNALLLGDSALYLCASSIGTGGNQPQHFGDGTRLSIL.